This T cell receptor (beta chain) was obtained from a study of T cell repertoires in cytomegalovirus infection. About the research overall: Signatures in public TCR beta sequences pointed to both CMV infection and matching HLA type. Findings and limits, study-wide: The study found HLA-C-restricted CMV-specific TCR beta clonotypes dominating the ex vivo response. Cumulative public TCR beta family frequency identified carriers of CMV plus the relevant HLA.

This clonotype was observed many times. Its antigen is still unknown. The V end was cut by 2 bases, the J end by 4 bases, with 8 bases between. CDR3 length: 13 amino acids. CDR1 is SNHLY, CDR2 FYNNEI, per germline. A single record per CDR3 protein comes from TCRdb applying MiXCR to the reads. In the table there are roughly 320,000 distinct CDR3 sequences, about 9.2% of which are singletons. Sequences were obtained from PBMCs. This sequence originates from a human donor in good health (CMV status not recorded). Some clones in this sample may be carry-over from other donors' samples. The rearrangement joins TRBV2 to TRBJ1-2, with D unresolved. This CDR3 is CASSENSLYGYTF. For the CDR3, the DNA is TGTGCCAGCAGTGAAAACTCCCTCTATGGCTACACCTTC.